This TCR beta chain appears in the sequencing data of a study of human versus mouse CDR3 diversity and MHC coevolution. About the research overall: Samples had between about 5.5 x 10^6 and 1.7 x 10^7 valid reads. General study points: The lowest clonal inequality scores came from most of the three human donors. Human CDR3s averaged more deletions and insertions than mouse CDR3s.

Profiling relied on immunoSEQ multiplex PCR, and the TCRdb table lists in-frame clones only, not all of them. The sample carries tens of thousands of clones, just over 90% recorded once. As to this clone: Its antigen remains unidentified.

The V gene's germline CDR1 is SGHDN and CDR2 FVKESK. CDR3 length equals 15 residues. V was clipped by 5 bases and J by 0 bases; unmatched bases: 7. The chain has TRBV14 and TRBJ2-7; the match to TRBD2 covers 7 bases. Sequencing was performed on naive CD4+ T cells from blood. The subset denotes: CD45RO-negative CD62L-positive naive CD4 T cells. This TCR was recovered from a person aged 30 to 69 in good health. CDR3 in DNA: TGTGCCAGCAGCTTCGGGGAGCGGGACTCCTACGAGCAGTACTTC. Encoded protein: CASSFGERDSYEQYF.